The 8 T cell receptor beta chains reported below all come from one sample, sequenced in a study of human T cells and chemical hapten exposure. Using its own MiXCR run on the 5' RACE reads, TCRdb lists one record per CDR3 protein. The sample yields more than 140,000 distinct CDR3 sequences, around 4.4% seen once. From whole blood left unfractionated, total RNA was extracted. The receptors come from a female donor in good health.

This clonotype was detected only a few times. The gene calls are TRBV29-1 and TRBJ2-1, with D unclear. The V and J ends lost 1 base and 4 bases respectively, with 20 bases between them. The CDR3 runs to 17 residues. Germline assignment: CDR1 SQVTM and CDR2 ANQGSEA. CDR3 coding DNA: TGCAGCGTTGAAGCGGATCCCACCCCCCCGCAATACAATGAGCAGTTCTTC. Amino acid sequence: CSVEADPTPPQYNEQFF.

This clonotype was seen more than once but under ten times. The chain combines TRBV29-1 with TRBJ2-7, with TRBD2 identical over 9 bases. This CDR3 spans 13 amino acids. V gave up 4 bases and J gave up 5 bases; unmatched junction bases: 6. Per germline, CDR1 SQVTM and CDR2 ANQGSEA. The chain's CDR3 is CSVGGGDRNEQYF. CDR3 DNA sequence: TGCAGCGTTGGCGGGGGGGATCGGAACGAGCAGTACTTC.

This clonotype occurred many times. The J gene is TRBJ1-1, the V gene TRBV12-3 or TRBV12-4; TRBD1 matches 11 bases. With 7 bases clipped from V and 5 bases from J, the junction kept 9 bases outside the gene matches. This CDR3 spans 15 amino acids. CDR3 nucleotide sequence: TGTGCCAGCACGGTGGACAGGGGGCCGGTTACTGAAGCTTTCTTT. Translated, it gives CASTVDRGPVTEAFF.

Ten or more counts support this clonotype. V usage is TRBV18 and J usage is TRBJ2-1; D call uncertain. V shed 0 bases and J shed 0 bases, with 6 bases lying between them. This CDR3 comprises 15 residues. Germline CDR1 is KGHSH and CDR2 is LQKENI. This CDR3 is CASSPPPFSYNEQFF. The CDR3, as DNA: TGTGCCAGCTCACCACCCCCTTTCTCCTACAATGAGCAGTTCTTC. Filled out from reference TRBV18 and TRBJ2-1, the complete variable domain reads NAGVMQNPRHLVRRRGQEARLRCSPMKGHSHVYWYRQLPEEGLKFMVYLQKENIIDESGMPKERFSAEFPKEGPSILRIQQVVRGDSAAYFCASSPPPFSYNEQFFGPGTRLTVL.

This clonotype was seen many times. The chain combines TRBV6-4 with TRBJ2-3; 8 nucleotides agree with TRBD2. The CDR3 covers 15 residues. Germline values: CDR1 MRHNA, CDR2 SNTAGT. V was clipped by 2 bases and J by 4 bases; unmatched bases: 5. In DNA form, the CDR3 reads TGTGCCAGCAGTGACGTAGCGGGGACGGCAGATACGCAGTATTTT. It encodes CASSDVAGTADTQYF.

This clonotype was counted at least ten times. This chain connects TRBV12-3 or TRBV12-4 to TRBJ2-3; 7 nucleotides match TRBD2. Trimming took 6 bases from V and 1 from J; bases not matched to a gene: 7. This CDR3 has 15 residues. The CDR3 DNA reads as TGTGCCAGCAGCTCTCAGGGAGGGGGCACAGATACGCAGTATTTT. Translation gives CASSSQGGGTDTQYF.

At least ten counts were recorded for this clonotype. This chain links TRBV11-2 with TRBJ2-4, with D hard to call. From germline, CDR1 is SGHAT and CDR2 FQNNGV. This CDR3 has 16 amino acids. Trimming removed 7 bases at V and 0 bases at J, with 16 bases between. Here the CDR3 DNA reads TGTGCCAGCACCCCCAGAGAAATATTAGCCAAAAACATTCAGTACTTC. Translated, it gives CASTPREILAKNIQYF.

This clonotype was picked up a small number of times. The chain combines TRBV15 with TRBJ1-3, with D possibly TRBD1 on 5 matching bases. Trimming shortened V by 3 bases and J by 9 bases, and 15 bases separated the two germline ends. Per the germline V gene, CDR1 is LNHNV and CDR2 is YYDKDF (reference sequence). CDR3 length equals 14 residues. CDR3 sequence (DNA): TGTGCCACCAGCAGTGACAGCCTCGAATTCACCATATATTTT. Amino acids: CATSSDSLEFTIYF.